This record covers a single TCR beta chain. Its antigen remains unknown. These data are taken from a study of OX40 agonist ivuxolimab in advanced cancers. Study background: Ivuxolimab was delivered to patients intravenously every 2 weeks at doses spanning 0.01 to 10 mg/kg. Three patients, one with hepatocellular carcinoma and two with cutaneous melanoma, achieved partial responses. Findings and caveats of the study: Not determined was the antigen specificity of the expanded peripheral T cells.

This CDR3 is built from 13 residues. Trimming took 5 bases from V and 11 from J, leaving 19 bases between them. Germline V gives CDR1 SGHRS, CDR2 YFSETQ. Sequencing was performed with immunoSEQ multiplex PCR; in TCRdb, only in-frame clones are kept and a portion is missing. Altogether about 68,000 clones are present, approximately 81% being singletons, with the ten largest covering 0.68%. The source is an adult with an advanced solid tumor such as melanoma, head and neck, liver or kidney cancer. The specimen comprised CD4+ or CD8+ T cells sorted from blood, sampled in a trial of the OX40 agonist ivuxolimab. The V and J genes are TRBV5-1 and TRBJ1-1; D unclear. The CDR3 is CASRTYERSPAFF. The CDR3 region has the DNA TGCGCCAGCAGGACTTACGAGAGGAGCCCCGCTTTCTTT.